This TCR beta chain is from a study of control samples from healthy donors and cancer patients. V was clipped by 4 bases and J by 4 bases, with 9 bases between them. CDR1 SGHRS and CDR2 YFSETQ come from the germline V gene. There are 13 residues in the CDR3. Generated by immunoSEQ multiplex PCR, the TCRdb table keeps only in-frame clones and is missing some. The data contain 35,000 to 50,000 clones, around 87% of them singletons. The clonotype comes from a woman in her sixties or seventies with lung cancer. This sequence joins TRBV5-1 and TRBJ2-1; D is perhaps TRBD1 (5 bases). Sequencing was carried out using PBMCs. The CDR3 nucleotides are TGCGCCAGCAGCATGACAGATTACAATGAGCAGTTCTTC. Its protein is CASSMTDYNEQFF.